This T cell receptor (beta chain) emerged from a study of blood T cell repertoires in COVID-19 (dated by TCRdb to about 2020). For context, the study as a whole: Samples covering the acute and convalescent phases of COVID-19 were provided by collaborators in the United States, Italy and Spain. The samples were drawn from the first 160 participants of the ongoing ImmuneRACE study and from more than 1,000 subjects provided by 6 global collaborators. Nearly every sample came with metadata listing a de-identified subject ID, COVID-19 status, age in years and sex. The repertoires were released in a freely available public database intended as a resource for research on the immune response to SARS-CoV-2. The material from the prospective study consisted of cDNA or gDNA derived from T cells, B-cell-depleted T cells, or PBMCs. Subjects who had been exposed to COVID-19, were actively infected with it, or had recovered from it provided the deeply sampled blood TCRbeta repertoires that made up the dataset. HLA class I and class II types, where available, came from metadata supplied by the sample provider rather than from assay-based typing.

Findings and caveats that apply to the study as a whole: The quantity of clinical and demographic metadata differed by source and by participant and was supplied without curation.

Trimming accounts for 5 bases at V and 9 bases at J, while the number of junction bases matched to no gene is 10. The CDR3, cysteine through phenylalanine, is 14 amino acids long. Of all the DNA, just the CDR3 is kept, 42 bases in frame from base 1. The germline V gene yields MDHEN for CDR1 and SYDVKM for CDR2. Comments on this clone: The target of this receptor is not known. Per-base quality was not reported, and no clone a single base away is much larger than it.

TCRbeta CDR3 regions were amplified from genomic DNA by means of the immunoSEQ Assay, a bias-controlled multiplex PCR. In the source study's methods: Nucleated cell counts per sample were estimated from amplification of reference gene primers within the assay. Sequence reads were collapsed and filtered to measure the absolute abundance of every unique TCRbeta CDR3 rearrangement. For each sample, productive Simpson clonality was calculated by taking the square root of Simpson's diversity index across productive rearrangements. TCRdb obtained this table from immuneACCESS and retained in-frame rearrangements with V and J assigned. These tables miss some clones; where compared with another copy, unresolved V genes account for less than half of the shortfall, and the remainder is unexplained. V, J and clone size derive from that table, while D and trimming were established from the DNA sequence. For this sample the table gives 55,000 to 75,000 clones, of which around four fifths were detected only once. Of the sample, 9.7% is held by the ten largest clones.

The collaborating institutions used their own protocols to collect whole blood in K2EDTA tubes. For TCRbeta analysis, collaborator samples were shipped as frozen whole blood, as isolated PBMCs, or as DNA extracted from either sample type. Input material: peripheral blood. This receptor was obtained from a human donor in a cohort sampled during active COVID-19. The rearrangement joined TRBV28 to TRBJ1-5; the junction holds 7 bases that match TRBD1. Here the CDR3 is given as CASSQGQPTGPQHF. The sequenced DNA is TGTGCCAGCAGTCAGGGACAGCCTACGGGGCCCCAGCATTTT. The reference TRBV28 and TRBJ1-5 proteins fill in what lies around the CDR3, so the full variable domain reads DVKVTQSSRYLVKRTGEKVFLECVQDMDHENMFWYRQDPGLGLRLIYFSYDVKMKEKGDIPEGYSVSREKKERFSLILESASTNQTSMYLCASSQGQPTGPQHFGDGTRLSIL.